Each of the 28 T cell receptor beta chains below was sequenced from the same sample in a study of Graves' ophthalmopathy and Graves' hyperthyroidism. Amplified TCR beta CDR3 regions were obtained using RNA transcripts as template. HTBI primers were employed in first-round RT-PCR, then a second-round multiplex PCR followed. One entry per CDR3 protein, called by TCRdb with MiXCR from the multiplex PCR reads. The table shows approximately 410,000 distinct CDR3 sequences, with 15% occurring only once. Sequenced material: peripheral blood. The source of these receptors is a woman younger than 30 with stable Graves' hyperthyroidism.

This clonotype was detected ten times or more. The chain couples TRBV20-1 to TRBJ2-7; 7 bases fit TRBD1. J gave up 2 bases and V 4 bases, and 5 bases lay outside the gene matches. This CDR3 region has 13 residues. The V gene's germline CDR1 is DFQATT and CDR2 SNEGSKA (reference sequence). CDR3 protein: CSATDDRAYEQYF. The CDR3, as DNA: TGCAGTGCTACAGACGACAGGGCCTACGAGCAGTACTTC.

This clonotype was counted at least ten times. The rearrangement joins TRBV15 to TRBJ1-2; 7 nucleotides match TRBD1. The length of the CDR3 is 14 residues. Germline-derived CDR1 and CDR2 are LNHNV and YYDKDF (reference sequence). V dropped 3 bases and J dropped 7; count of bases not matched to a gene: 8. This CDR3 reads CATSSVTGEVGYTF. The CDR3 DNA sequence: TGTGCCACCAGCAGCGTAACAGGGGAGGTTGGCTACACCTTC.

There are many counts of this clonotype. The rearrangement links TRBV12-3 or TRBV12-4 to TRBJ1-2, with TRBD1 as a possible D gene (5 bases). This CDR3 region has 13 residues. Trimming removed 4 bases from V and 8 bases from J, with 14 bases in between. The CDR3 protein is CASSSDSSWGYTF. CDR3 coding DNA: TGTGCCAGCAGTTCAGACAGCTCTTGGGGCTACACCTTC.

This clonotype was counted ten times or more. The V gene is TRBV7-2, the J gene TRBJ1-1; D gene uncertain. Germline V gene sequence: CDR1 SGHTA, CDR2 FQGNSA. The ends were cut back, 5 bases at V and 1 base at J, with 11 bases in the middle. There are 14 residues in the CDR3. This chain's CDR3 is CASSTGPSNTEAFF. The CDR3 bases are TGTGCCAGCAGCACCGGACCCTCGAACACTGAAGCTTTCTTT.

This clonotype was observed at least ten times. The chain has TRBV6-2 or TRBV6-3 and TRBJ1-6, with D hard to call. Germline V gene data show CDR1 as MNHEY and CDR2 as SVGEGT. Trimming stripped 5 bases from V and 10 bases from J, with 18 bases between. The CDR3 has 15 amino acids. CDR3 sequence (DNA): TGTGCCAGCAGTCAACCCGGCCCGCCGAAGTCACCCCTCCACTTT. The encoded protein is CASSQPGPPKSPLHF.

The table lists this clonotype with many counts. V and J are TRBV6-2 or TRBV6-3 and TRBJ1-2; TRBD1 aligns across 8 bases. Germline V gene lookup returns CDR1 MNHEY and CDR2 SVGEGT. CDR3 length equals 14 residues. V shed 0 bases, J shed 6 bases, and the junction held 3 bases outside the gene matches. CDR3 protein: CASSYSAGGDGYTF. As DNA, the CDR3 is TGTGCCAGCAGTTACTCTGCAGGGGGCGATGGCTACACCTTC.

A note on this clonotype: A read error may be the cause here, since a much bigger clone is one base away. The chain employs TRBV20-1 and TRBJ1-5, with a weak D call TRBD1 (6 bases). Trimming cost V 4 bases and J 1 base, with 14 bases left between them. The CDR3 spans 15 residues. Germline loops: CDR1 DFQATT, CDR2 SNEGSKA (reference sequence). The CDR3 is CSAMGGRGSNQPQHF. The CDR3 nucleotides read TGCAGTGCTATGGGGGGCAGGGGCAGCAATCAGCCCCAGCATTTT.

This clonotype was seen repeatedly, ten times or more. CDR3 amino acids: CASSLGQGGPEAFF. In nucleotides, the CDR3 is TGTGCCAGCAGCTTGGGACAGGGGGGACCTGAAGCTTTCTTT. This chain uses TRBV7-9 with TRBJ1-1; 11 nucleotides line up with TRBD1. Germline V gene lookup returns CDR1 SEHNR and CDR2 FQNEAQ (reference sequence). The CDR3 has 14 amino acids. Trimming removed 3 bases from V and 6 bases from J; junction bases left unmatched: 3.

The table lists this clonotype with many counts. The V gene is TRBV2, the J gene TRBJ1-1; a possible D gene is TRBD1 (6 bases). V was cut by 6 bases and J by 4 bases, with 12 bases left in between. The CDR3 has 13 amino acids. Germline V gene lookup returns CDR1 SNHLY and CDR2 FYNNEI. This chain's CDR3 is CASSVTGPTEAFF. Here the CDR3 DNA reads TGTGCCAGCAGCGTTACAGGGCCCACTGAAGCTTTCTTT.

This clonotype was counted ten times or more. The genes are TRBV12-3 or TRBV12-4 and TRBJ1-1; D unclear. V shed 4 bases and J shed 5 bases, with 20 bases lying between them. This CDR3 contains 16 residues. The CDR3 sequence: CASSSLLGLHRTEAFF. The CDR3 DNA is TGTGCCAGCAGTTCCCTTTTAGGCCTTCACCGGACTGAAGCTTTCTTT.

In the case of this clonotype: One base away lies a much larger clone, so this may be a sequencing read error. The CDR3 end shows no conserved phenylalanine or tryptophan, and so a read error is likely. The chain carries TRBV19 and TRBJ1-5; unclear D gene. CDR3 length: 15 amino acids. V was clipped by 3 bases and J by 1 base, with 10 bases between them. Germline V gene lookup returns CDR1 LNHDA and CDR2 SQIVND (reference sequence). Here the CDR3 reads CASSITRDSNQPQHL. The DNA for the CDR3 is TGTGCCAGTAGTATTACGAGAGACAGCAATCAGCCCCAGCATTTG.

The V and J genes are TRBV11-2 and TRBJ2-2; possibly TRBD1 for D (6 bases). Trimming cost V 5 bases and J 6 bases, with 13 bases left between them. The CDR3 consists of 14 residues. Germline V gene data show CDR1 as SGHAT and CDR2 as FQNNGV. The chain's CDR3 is CASSPIRGAGELFF. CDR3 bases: TGTGCCAGCAGCCCGATCAGGGGAGCCGGGGAGCTGTTTTTT.

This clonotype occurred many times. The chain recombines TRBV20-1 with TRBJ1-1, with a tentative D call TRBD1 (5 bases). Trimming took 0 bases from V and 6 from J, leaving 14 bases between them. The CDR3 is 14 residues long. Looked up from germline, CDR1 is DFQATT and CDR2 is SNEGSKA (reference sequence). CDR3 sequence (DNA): TGCAGTGCTAGAGAGGGGTGGGGCGTTCCTGAAGCTTTCTTT. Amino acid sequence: CSAREGWGVPEAFF.

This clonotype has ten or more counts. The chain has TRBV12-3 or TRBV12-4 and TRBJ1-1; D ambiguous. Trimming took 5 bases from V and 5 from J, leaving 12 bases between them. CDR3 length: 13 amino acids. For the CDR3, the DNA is TGTGCCAGCAGTCCGACCGAGGGAACTGAAGCTTTCTTT. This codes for CASSPTEGTEAFF.

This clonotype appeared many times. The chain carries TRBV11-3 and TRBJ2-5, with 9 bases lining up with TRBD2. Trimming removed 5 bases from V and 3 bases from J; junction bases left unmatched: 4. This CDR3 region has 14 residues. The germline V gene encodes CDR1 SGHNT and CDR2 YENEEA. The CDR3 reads CASSPRLAEETQYF. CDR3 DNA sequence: TGTGCCAGCAGCCCCCGACTAGCGGAAGAGACCCAGTACTTC.

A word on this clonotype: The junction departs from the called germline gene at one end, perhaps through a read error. The CDR3 loop is CVSSSQGRGSTIYF. CDR3 in DNA: TGTGTCAGCAGTTCCCAGGGGCGTGGAAGCACCATATATTTT. The V call is TRBV12-3 or TRBV12-4, the J call TRBJ1-3; a possible D gene is TRBD1 (6 bases). The CDR3 has 14 residues.

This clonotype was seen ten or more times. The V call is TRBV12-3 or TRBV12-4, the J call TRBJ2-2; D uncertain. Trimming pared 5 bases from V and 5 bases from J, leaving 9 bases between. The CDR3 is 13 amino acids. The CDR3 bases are TGTGCCAGCAGTCCGACACAGACCGGGGAGCTGTTTTTT. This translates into CASSPTQTGELFF.

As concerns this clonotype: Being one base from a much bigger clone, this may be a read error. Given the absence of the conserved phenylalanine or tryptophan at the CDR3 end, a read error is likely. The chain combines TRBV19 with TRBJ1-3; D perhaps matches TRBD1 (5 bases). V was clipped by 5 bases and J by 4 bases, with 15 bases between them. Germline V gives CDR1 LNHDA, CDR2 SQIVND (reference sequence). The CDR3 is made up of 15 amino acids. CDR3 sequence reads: CASSPSGRWGNTIYY. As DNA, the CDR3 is TGTGCCAGTAGTCCCTCGGGACGATGGGGAAACACCATATATTAT.

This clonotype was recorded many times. The CDR3 reads CASSYQFTGNEQYF. DNA for the CDR3: TGTGCCAGCAGCTACCAATTTACAGGGAACGAGCAGTACTTC. The V gene is TRBV7-2, the J gene TRBJ2-7; D is possibly TRBD1 (6 bases). This CDR3 is 14 amino acids long. Between the trimmed V and J ends, which lost 4 bases and 5 bases, there was a span of 15 bases. Germline loops: CDR1 SGHTA, CDR2 FQGNSA.

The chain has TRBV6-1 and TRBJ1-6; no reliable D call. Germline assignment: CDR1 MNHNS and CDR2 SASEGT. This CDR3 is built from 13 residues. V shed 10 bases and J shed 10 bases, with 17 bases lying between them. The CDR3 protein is CATRSLTRSPLHF. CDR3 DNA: TGTGCCACCCGGAGTCTGACCCGCTCACCCCTCCACTTT.

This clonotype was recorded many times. The CDR3 DNA reads as TGTGCCAGCAGTGACTGGACAGGCGGAGGCTACACCTTC. Residues: CASSDWTGGGYTF. V is TRBV6-4 and J is TRBJ1-2; TRBD1 agrees at 7 bases. The CDR3 is 13 residues long. The germline CDR1 and CDR2 sequences are MRHNA and SNTAGT. Losses at the gene ends were 1 base for V and 8 bases for J; bases not matched to a gene: 4.

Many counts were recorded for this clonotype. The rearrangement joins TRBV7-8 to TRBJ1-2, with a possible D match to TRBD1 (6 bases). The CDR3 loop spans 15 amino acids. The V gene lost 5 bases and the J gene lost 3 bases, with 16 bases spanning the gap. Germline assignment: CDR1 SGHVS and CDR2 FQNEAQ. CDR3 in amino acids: CASSPEGGLYYGYTF. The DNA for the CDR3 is TGTGCCAGCAGCCCCGAGGGGGGCTTATACTATGGCTACACCTTC.

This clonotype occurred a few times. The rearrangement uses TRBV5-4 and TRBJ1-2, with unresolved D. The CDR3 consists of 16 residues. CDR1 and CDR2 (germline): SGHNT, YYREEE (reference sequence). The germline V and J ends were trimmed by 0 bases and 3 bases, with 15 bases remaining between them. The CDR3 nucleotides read TGTGCCAGCAGCTTGGCACCATCCGCCCTGGACTATGGCTACACCTTC. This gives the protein CASSLAPSALDYGYTF.

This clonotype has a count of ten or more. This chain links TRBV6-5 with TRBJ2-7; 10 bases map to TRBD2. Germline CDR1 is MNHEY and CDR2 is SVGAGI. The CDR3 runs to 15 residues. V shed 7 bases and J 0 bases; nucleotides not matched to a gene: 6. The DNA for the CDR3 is TGTGCCAGCAAGCTTAGCGGGGGGCCCTCCTACGAGCAGTACTTC. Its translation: CASKLSGGPSYEQYF.

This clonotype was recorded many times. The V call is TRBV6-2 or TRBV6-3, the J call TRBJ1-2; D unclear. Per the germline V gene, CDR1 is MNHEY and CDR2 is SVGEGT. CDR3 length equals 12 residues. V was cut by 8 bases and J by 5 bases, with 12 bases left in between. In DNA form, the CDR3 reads TGTGCCAGCGGCGGACGGTTGTATGGCTACACCTTC. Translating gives CASGGRLYGYTF.

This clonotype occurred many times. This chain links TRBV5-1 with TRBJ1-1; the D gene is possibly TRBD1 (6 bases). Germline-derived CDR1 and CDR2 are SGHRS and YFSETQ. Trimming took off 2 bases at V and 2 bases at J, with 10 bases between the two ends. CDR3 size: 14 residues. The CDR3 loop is CASSLLGANTEAFF. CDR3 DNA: TGCGCCAGCAGCTTACTGGGGGCCAACACTGAAGCTTTCTTT.

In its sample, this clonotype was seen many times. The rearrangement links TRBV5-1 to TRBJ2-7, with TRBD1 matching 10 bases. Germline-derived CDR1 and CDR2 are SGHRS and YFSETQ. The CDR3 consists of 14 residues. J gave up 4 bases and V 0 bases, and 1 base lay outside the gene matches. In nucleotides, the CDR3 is TGCGCCAGCAGCTTGGGGGACAGGGGATACGAGCAGTACTTC. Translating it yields CASSLGDRGYEQYF.

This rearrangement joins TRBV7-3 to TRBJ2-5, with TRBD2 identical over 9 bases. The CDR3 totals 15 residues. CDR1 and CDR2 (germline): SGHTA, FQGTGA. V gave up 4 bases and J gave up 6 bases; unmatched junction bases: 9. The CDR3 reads CASSSSGGSRQTQYF. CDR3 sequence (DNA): TGTGCCAGCAGCTCAAGCGGGGGGAGTCGGCAGACCCAGTACTTC.